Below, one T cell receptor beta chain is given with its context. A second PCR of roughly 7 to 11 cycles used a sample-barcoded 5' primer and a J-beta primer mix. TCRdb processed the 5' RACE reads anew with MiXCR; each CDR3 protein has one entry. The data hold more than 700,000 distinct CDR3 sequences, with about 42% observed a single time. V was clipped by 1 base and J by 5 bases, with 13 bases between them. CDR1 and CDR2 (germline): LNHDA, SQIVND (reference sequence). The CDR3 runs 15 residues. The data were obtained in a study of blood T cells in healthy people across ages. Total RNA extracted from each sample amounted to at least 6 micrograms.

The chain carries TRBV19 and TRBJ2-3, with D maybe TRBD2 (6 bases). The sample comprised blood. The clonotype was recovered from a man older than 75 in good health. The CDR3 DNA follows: TGTGCCAGTAGTATAGGCCCGGGAGAGGGAGATACGCAGTATTTT. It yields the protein CASSIGPGEGDTQYF.